The 15 T cell receptor beta chains listed next were all sequenced from one sample in a study of cytomegalovirus exposure and HLA in healthy donors. The PCR ran on 60 Vbeta and 13 Jbeta primers. The repertoire was sequenced with immunoSEQ multiplex PCR; TCRdb's copy has only in-frame clones and lacks some. This sample has about 110,000 clones, with about four fifths found just once. The sample taken for sequencing was PBMCs. These receptors originate from a man aged 30 to 39 in good health and CMV-seronegative.

This clone was found a few times. The chain uses TRBV29-1 and TRBJ1-2; tentatively, D is TRBD1 (5 bases). The CDR3 runs 11 residues. The V gene lost 7 bases and the J gene lost 4 bases, with 10 bases spanning the gap. Germline CDR1 SQVTM, CDR2 ANQGSEA. CDR3 DNA: TGCAGCGGTGGGGCCGGCTATGGCTACACCTTC. This sequence encodes CSGGAGYGYTF.

The rearrangement links TRBV6-5 to TRBJ2-3; the D gene is possibly TRBD1 (6 bases). This CDR3 has 13 residues. Germline V gives CDR1 MNHEY, CDR2 SVGAGI. V shed 0 bases and J shed 6 bases, with 7 bases lying between them. The CDR3 bases are TGTGCCAGCAGTTACTCGAGGGGGGATACGCAGTATTTT. Amino acids: CASSYSRGDTQYF.

This clone was detected a few times. The rearrangement links TRBV5-1 to TRBJ2-1, with 13 bases aligning to TRBD2. CDR1 and CDR2 from the germline V gene are SGHRS and YFSETQ. Trimming took 0 bases from V and 9 from J; bases not matched to a gene: 3. The CDR3 is made up of 15 amino acids. CDR3: CASSLEGTSGVEQFF. Here the CDR3 DNA reads TGCGCCAGCAGCTTGGAGGGGACTAGCGGGGTTGAGCAGTTCTTC.

This chain connects TRBV6-1 to TRBJ2-3, with 8 positions matching TRBD2. Germline-derived CDR1 and CDR2 are MNHNS and SASEGT. The CDR3 length is 15 residues. The J segment lost 4 bases and the V segment lost 1 base, leaving 4 bases of the junction unmatched. The CDR3 protein is CASSEVLAGADTQYF. The DNA for the CDR3 is TGTGCCAGCAGTGAAGTTCTAGCGGGCGCAGATACGCAGTATTTT.

Points on this clone: One junction end disagrees with the germline gene, perhaps due to a read error. The genes are TRBV7-9 and TRBJ2-2; D remains unclear. Germline V gene data show CDR1 as SEHNR and CDR2 as FQNEAQ (reference sequence). The CDR3 length is 12 residues. The CDR3: CSSSLSTGELFF. The DNA of the CDR3 is TGTTCCAGCAGCCTATCCACCGGGGAGCTGTTTTTT.

A few counts support this clone. This chain uses TRBV5-5 with TRBJ1-4; TRBD1 matches 8 bases. The junction had 9 bases not matched to a gene; V was cut back by 4 bases and J by 7 bases. Looked up from germline, CDR1 is SGHKS and CDR2 is YYEKEE (reference sequence). The CDR3 has 15 residues. This CDR3 is CASSVQQGVFEKLFF. The CDR3 DNA is TGTGCCAGCAGCGTCCAACAGGGGGTTTTTGAAAAACTGTTTTTT.

The genes are TRBV5-4 and TRBJ2-3, with 7 bases lining up with TRBD2. After removal of 1 base from V and 4 bases from J, the junction contained 6 bases not matched to a gene. Per germline, CDR1 SGHNT and CDR2 YYREEE (reference sequence). The CDR3 has 15 residues. As DNA, the CDR3 is TGTGCCAGCAGCTTGTGGACTAGTCGCGCAGATACGCAGTATTTT. Encoded protein: CASSLWTSRADTQYF.

The V call is TRBV29-1, the J call TRBJ2-1; D is possibly TRBD1 (5 bases). CDR3 length: 14 amino acids. The V and J ends lost 0 bases and 7 bases respectively, with 13 bases between them. Germline CDR1 and CDR2: SQVTM and ANQGSEA. The CDR3 nucleotides read TGCAGCGTTGAAGATCCAGGGATGGGTAATGAGCAGTTCTTC. Translated: CSVEDPGMGNEQFF.

J is TRBJ1-2 and V is TRBV5-4; 7 bases agree with TRBD1. Losses at the gene ends were 0 bases for V and 0 bases for J; bases not matched to a gene: 8. CDR3 length: 17 residues. The V gene's germline CDR1 is SGHNT and CDR2 YYREEE (reference sequence). DNA for the CDR3: TGTGCCAGCAGCTTGGCGGTAGGGGGCGTTTCTAACTATGGCTACACCTTC. Translation: CASSLAVGGVSNYGYTF.

This clone appeared a few times. This sequence joins TRBV6-5 and TRBJ2-1; TRBD2 is a possible D gene (5 bases). The CDR3 runs to 14 residues. V was trimmed by 2 bases and J by 0 bases, leaving 5 bases between them. Germline loops: CDR1 MNHEY, CDR2 SVGAGI. The CDR3 sequence is CASSYGSSYNEQFF. The CDR3 nucleotides are TGTGCCAGCAGTTACGGGAGCTCCTACAATGAGCAGTTCTTC.

The rearrangement uses TRBV19 and TRBJ1-2; possible D gene TRBD1, 5 bases. Per germline, CDR1 LNHDA and CDR2 SQIVND (reference sequence). The CDR3 runs 12 residues. V gave up 7 bases and J gave up 4 bases, with 10 bases separating them. As DNA, the CDR3 is TGTGCCAGTACGGCAGGGTCCTATGGCTACACCTTC. Translation: CASTAGSYGYTF.

This clone was counted only a few times. The chain couples TRBV6-1 to TRBJ2-3, with 7 bases identical to TRBD2. The CDR3 totals 14 residues. The germline V gene has CDR1 MNHNS and CDR2 SASEGT. The J segment lost 0 bases and the V segment lost 6 bases, leaving 3 bases of the junction unmatched. The CDR3 nucleotides are TGTGCCAGCAGCCCACTAGCGAGCACAGATACGCAGTATTTT. As protein: CASSPLASTDTQYF.

On this clone itself: Other DNA sequences within the sample encode an identical CDR3. The V and J genes are TRBV29-1 and TRBJ2-2; weak D call: TRBD2 (5 bases). The V and J ends lost 6 bases and 1 base respectively, with 6 bases between them. The germline CDR1 and CDR2 sequences are SQVTM and ANQGSEA. This CDR3 has 12 residues. CDR3 region: CSVAGNTGELFF. CDR3 in DNA: TGCAGCGTCGCGGGGAACACCGGGGAGCTGTTTTTT.

This clone was detected only a few times. V and J are TRBV6-1 and TRBJ1-1; no clear D gene. The germline gives CDR1 MNHNS, CDR2 SASEGT. The V end lost 7 bases, the J end lost 1 base, and 13 bases lay between the germline ends. This CDR3 has 14 amino acids. The DNA for the CDR3 is TGTGCCAGCACGAGGGCCGCCGGGAACACTGAAGCTTTCTTT. It encodes CASTRAAGNTEAFF.

This clone was picked up a small number of times. The V and J genes are TRBV6-5 and TRBJ1-5; TRBD1 aligns across 8 bases. The junction had 7 bases not matched to a gene; V was cut back by 6 bases and J by 3 bases. The CDR3 has 15 residues. Germline loops: CDR1 MNHEY, CDR2 SVGAGI. Written as DNA, the CDR3 is TGTGCCAGCAGGAAACAGGGGGGATTCAATCAGCCCCAGCATTTT. This translates into CASRKQGGFNQPQHF.